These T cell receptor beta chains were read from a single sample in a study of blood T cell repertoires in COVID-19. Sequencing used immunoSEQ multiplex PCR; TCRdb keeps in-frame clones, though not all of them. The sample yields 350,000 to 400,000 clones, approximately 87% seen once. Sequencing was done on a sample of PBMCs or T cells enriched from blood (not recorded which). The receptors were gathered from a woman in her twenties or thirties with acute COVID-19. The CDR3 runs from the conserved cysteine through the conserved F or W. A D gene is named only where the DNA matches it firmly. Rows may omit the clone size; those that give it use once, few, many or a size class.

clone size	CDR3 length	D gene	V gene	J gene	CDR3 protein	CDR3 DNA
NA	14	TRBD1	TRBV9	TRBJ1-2	CASSATGAPGGYTF	TGTGCCAGCAGCGCAACAGGGGCCCCAGGTGGCTACACCTTC
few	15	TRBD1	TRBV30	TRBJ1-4	CAWSGMTGGDEKLFF	TGTGCCTGGAGTGGTATGACAGGGGGGGATGAAAAACTGTTTTTT
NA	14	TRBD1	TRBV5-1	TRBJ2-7	CASRRDRGFDEQYF	TGCGCCAGCCGGCGGGACAGGGGGTTTGACGAGCAGTACTTC
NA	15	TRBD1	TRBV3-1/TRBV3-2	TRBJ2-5	CASSHRDRGQETQYF	TGTGCCAGCAGCCACCGGGACAGGGGGCAAGAGACCCAGTACTTC
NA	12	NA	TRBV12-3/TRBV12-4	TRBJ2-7	CASSLTRGEQYF	TGTGCCAGCAGTTTAACCAGGGGCGAGCAGTACTTC
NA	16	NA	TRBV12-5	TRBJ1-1	CASGWQGRGVNTEAFF	TGTGCTAGTGGCTGGCAGGGGAGAGGCGTGAACACTGAAGCTTTCTTT
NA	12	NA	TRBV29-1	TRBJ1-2	CSVLGSTPGYTF	TGCAGCGTTCTGGGGAGTACTCCTGGCTACACCTTC
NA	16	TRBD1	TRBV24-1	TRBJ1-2	CATSDYWTGSFYGYTF	TGTGCCACCAGTGATTACTGGACAGGGTCTTTCTATGGCTACACCTTC
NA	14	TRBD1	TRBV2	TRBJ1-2	CAILPGQGHYGYTF	TGTGCCATCTTACCGGGACAGGGTCACTATGGCTACACCTTC
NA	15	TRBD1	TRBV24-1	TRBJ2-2	CATSDRTGATGELFF	TGTGCCACCAGTGACCGGACAGGGGCCACCGGGGAGCTGTTTTTT
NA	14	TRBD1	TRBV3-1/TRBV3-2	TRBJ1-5	CASSPRTGHQPQHF	TGTGCCAGCAGCCCCCGGACAGGTCATCAGCCCCAGCATTTT
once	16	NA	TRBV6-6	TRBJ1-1	CASTRSGSGWSTEAFF	TGTGCCAGCACTCGATCAGGGTCGGGGTGGAGCACTGAAGCTTTCTTT
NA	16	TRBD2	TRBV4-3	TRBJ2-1	CASSQDPAGGVNEQFF	TGCGCCAGCAGCCAAGATCCAGCGGGGGGGGTGAATGAGCAGTTCTTC
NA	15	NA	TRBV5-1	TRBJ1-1	CASTAGFNLNTEAFF	TGCGCCAGTACCGCAGGGTTCAATCTGAACACTGAAGCTTTCTTT
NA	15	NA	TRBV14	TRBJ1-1	CASSQDLEMNTEAFF	TGTGCCAGCAGCCAAGATCTGGAGATGAACACTGAAGCTTTCTTT
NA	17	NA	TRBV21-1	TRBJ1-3	CASSKVMEQGSGNTIYF	TGTGCCAGCAGCAAAGTCATGGAACAGGGGAGTGGAAACACCATATATTTT
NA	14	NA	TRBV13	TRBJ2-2	CASSLGPADGELFF	TGTGCCAGCAGCCTCGGACCAGCGGACGGGGAGCTGTTTTTT
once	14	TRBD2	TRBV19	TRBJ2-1	CASSPLAGFNEQFF	TGTGCCAGTAGTCCCCTAGCGGGGTTCAATGAGCAGTTCTTC
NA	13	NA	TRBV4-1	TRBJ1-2	CASSQTKNYGYTF	TGCGCCAGCAGCCAGACAAAAAACTATGGCTACACCTTC
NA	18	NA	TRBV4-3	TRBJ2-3	CASSQALVGGWGTDTQYF	TGCGCCAGCAGCCAAGCTCTGGTTGGGGGGTGGGGCACAGATACGCAGTATTTT
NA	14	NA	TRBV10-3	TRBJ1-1	CAISVGQLNTEAFF	TGTGCCATCAGTGTGGGGCAGCTGAACACTGAAGCTTTCTTT
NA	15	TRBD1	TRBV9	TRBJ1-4	CASSASGGAGEKLFF	TGTGCCAGCAGCGCGTCAGGGGGCGCGGGTGAAAAACTGTTTTTT
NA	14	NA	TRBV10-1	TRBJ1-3	CASSEGTSGNTIYF	TGCGCCAGCAGTGAAGGGACTTCAGGAAACACCATATATTTT
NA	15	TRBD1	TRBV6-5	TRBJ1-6	CASTADRGQESPLHF	TGTGCCAGCACCGCAGACAGGGGGCAGGAGTCACCCCTCCACTTT
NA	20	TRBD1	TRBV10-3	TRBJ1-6	CAIRASFRTGPDEDNSPLHF	TGTGCCATCAGAGCGTCCTTCCGGACAGGGCCCGACGAAGATAATTCACCCCTCCACTTT
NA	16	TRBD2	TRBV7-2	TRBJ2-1	CASSARLAGGWSEQFF	TGTGCCAGCAGCGCGAGACTAGCGGGGGGGTGGAGTGAGCAGTTCTTC
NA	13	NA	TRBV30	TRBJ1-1	CAWSGGKNTEAFF	TGTGCCTGGAGTGGTGGCAAGAACACTGAAGCTTTCTTT
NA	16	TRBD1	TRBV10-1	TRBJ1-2	CASSESSRGSNYGYTF	TGCGCCAGCAGTGAGTCCAGCAGGGGGTCTAACTATGGCTACACCTTC
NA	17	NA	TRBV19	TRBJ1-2	CASSIAGQGLGNYGYTF	TGTGCCAGTAGTATTGCGGGGCAGGGTCTGGGGAACTATGGCTACACCTTC
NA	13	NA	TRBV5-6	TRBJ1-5	CASSTPNNQPQHF	TGTGCCAGCAGCACGCCTAACAATCAGCCCCAGCATTTT
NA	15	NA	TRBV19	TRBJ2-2	CASSFLGPNTGELFF	TGTGCCAGTAGCTTCTTGGGGCCAAACACCGGGGAGCTGTTTTTT
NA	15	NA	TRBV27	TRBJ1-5	CASSRNFGSNQPQHF	TGTGCCAGCAGCCGTAATTTCGGTAGCAATCAGCCCCAGCATTTT
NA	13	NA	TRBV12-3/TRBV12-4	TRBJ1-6	CASKTTVKEALHF	TGTGCCAGCAAAACCACCGTTAAAGAGGCCCTCCACTTT
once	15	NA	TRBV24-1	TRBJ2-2	CATSHPGTIPGELFF	TGTGCCACCAGTCATCCAGGTACCATACCCGGGGAGCTGTTTTTT
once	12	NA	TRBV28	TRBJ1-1	CATNIRGPEAFF	TGTGCCACCAATATCCGCGGGCCTGAAGCTTTCTTT
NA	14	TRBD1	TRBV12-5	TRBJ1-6	CASGLGQGNSPLHF	TGTGCTAGTGGTTTGGGACAGGGTAATTCACCCCTCCACTTT
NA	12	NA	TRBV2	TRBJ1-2	CASSLDTYGYTF	TGTGCCAGCAGTTTGGACACCTATGGCTACACCTTC
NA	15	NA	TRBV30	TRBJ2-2	CAWRGINRVTGELFF	TGTGCCTGGAGAGGGATCAACAGGGTGACCGGGGAGCTGTTTTTT
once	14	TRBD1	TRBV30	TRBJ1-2	CAWSVGSTGAGYTF	TGTGCCTGGAGTGTAGGATCAACAGGGGCCGGCTACACCTTC
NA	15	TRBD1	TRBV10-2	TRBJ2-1	CASSQDRGVNNEQFF	TGCGCCAGCAGTCAAGACAGGGGAGTAAACAATGAGCAGTTCTTC